This T cell receptor beta chain was documented in a study of molecular identifiers for immune sequencing clone quantification (dated by TCRdb to 2017 to 2018). Turning to the overall study: In a replicate experiment, RNA from around 20,000 or 100,000 naive CD8 T cells was split into five aliquots, four of which were sequenced. CD8 T cells were used in a methods study to benchmark molecular-identifier clustering-based TCR repertoire sequencing (MIDCIRS) and TCR RNA copy counting. The paper's findings and limits, for the study overall: Naive libraries contained spiked-in Jurkat TCR RNA (approximately nine copies' worth), which is not part of the donor repertoire. Highly expanded clone sizes could be underestimated because identical TCR molecules may share a barcode. Modeling indicated about 3.1 TCR RNA copies recovered per cell, compared with 9.5 to 10 by digital PCR, which implies a capture efficiency of 25% to 35%. In CMV-specific effector cells, over 99% of molecules were held by clones above 20 RNA copies, whereas under 1% of molecules were held by such clones in naive cells. Spiked-in Jurkat TCR RNA equivalent to a single cell was reported to be detectable even among 980,000 or so naive CD8 T cells. Without barcode sub-clustering, chimeric consensus sequences inflated TCR diversity; chimeras reached as high as 47%.

Naive CD8 T cell libraries were made from roughly 20,000 to 1,000,000 sorted cells using 10%, 30% or 50% of purified RNA. Naive CD8 T cells were FACS-sorted as CD8+CD4-CCR7+CD45RA+ on a BD FACSAria II into RLT Plus buffer. To test detection sensitivity, Jurkat RNA equivalent to over 8 TCR copies was spiked into samples of roughly 20,000-1,100,000 naive CD8 T cells. CD8 T cells were enriched using RosetteSep CD8+ T Cell Enrichment Cocktail and Ficoll-Paque, and the enriched cells then underwent ACK red cell lysis. This clonotype was seen many times. No antigen is known for it. Base qualities were left out, and no much larger clone turns up one base away. Clipping removes 1 base from V and 1 base from J, with 8 as the unmatched junction base count. Measured from the cysteine to the phenylalanine, the CDR3 is 16 residues long. Only CDR3 DNA is held: 48 bases, read in frame from base 1. The germline V gene (reference sequence) yields DFQATT for CDR1 and SNEGSKA for CDR2.

Libraries came from PCR. For sequencing, an Illumina HiSeq 4000 was employed. Bulk TCR libraries were generated as previously described, with the TCR primers listed in Table S5 used. Purification of total RNA was performed with the Qiagen AllPrep DNA/RNA kit. Reads from multiple sequencing runs of the same library were pooled before analysis. The study's processing was this. Reads were retained only if the reads had an exact TCR constant sequence, and the retained reads were trimmed to 150 nt and grouped according to their 12-nt molecular barcodes. Reads inside each barcode group were sub-clustered using a 15% Levenshtein threshold, and a quality-weighted consensus sequence was constructed for each RNA molecule. Non-functional sequences were discarded, and so were lower-count sequences lying one edit away from another sequence. Barcode sub-clusters with fewer than 20% of the maximum read count were removed, based on fitting two negative binomial distributions. The public reads were quality trimmed at Q25 with fastp and then assembled into clones with MiXCR by TCRdb, keeping productive beta chains. One record per CDR3 amino acid sequence lists the most common genes and DNA. The V and J calls and clone size come from TCRdb's table, not from the authors' own analysis. For this sample the table gives approximately 37,000 distinct CDR3 sequences, of which approximately 21% were detected only once. Of the sample, more than 0.95% falls within the top ten clones.

Recombination connected TRBV20-1 to TRBJ2-5, and 8 junction bases match TRBD1. This sequence was found in a human donor in good health. Some libraries in this study had Jurkat cell RNA spiked in. The sample comprised naive CD8+ T cells from blood, with Jurkat cell RNA spiked in. Explained via the paper, the cell subset or site label denotes: FACS-sorted CD8+CD4-CCR7+CD45RA+ naive T cells. The CDR3 reads CSARVRQGPGQETQYF. At the DNA level, the sequence is TGCAGTGCTAGAGTCCGACAGGGGCCGGGCCAAGAGACCCAGTACTTC.